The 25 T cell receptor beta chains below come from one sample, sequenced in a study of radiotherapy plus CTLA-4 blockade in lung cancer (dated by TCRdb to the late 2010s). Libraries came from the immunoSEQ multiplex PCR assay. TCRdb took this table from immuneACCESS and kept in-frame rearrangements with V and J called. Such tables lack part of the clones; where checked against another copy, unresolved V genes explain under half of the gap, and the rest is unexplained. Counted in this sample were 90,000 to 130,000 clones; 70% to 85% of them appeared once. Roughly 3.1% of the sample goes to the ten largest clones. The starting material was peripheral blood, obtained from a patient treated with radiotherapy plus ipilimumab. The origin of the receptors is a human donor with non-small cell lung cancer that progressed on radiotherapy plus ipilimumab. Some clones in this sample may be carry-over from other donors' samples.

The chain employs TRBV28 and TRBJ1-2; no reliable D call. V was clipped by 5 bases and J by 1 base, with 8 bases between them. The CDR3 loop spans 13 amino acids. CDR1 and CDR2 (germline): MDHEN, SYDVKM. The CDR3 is CASSPPHNYGYTF. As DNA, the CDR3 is TGTGCCAGCAGTCCCCCTCATAACTATGGCTACACCTTC.

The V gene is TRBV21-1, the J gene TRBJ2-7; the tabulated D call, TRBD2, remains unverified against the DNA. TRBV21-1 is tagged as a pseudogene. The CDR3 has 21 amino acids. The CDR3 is CASSKMTSLAGDEISSYEQYF. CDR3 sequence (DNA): TGTGCCAGCAGCAAAATGACCTCCCTAGCGGGGGACGAAATTAGCTCCTACGAGCAGTACTTC.

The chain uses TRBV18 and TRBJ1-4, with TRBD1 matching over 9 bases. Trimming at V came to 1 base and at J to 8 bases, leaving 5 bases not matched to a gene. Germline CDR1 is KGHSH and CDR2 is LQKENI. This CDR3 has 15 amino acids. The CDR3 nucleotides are TGTGCCAGCTCACCACGTTCCGGGACAGGGGAAAAACTGTTTTTT. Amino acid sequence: CASSPRSGTGEKLFF.

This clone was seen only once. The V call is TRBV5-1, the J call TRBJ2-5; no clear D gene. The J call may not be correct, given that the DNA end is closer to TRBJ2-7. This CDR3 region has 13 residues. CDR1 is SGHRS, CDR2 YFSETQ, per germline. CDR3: CASSFQDTLEQYF. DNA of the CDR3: TGCGCCAGCAGCTTCCAAGACACCCTCGAGCAGTACTTC.

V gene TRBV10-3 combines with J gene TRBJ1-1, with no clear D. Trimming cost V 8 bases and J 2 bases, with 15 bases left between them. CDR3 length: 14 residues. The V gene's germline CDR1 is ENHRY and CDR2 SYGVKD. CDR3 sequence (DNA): TGTGCCATCTCGGTCCGGGAGCTCAACACTGAAGCTTTCTTT. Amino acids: CAISVRELNTEAFF.

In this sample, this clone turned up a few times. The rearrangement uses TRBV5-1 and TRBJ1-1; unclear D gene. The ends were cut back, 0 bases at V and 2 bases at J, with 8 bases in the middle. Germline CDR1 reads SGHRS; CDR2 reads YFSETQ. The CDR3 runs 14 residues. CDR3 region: CASSLDPGNTEAFF. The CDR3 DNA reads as TGCGCCAGCAGCTTGGATCCCGGAAACACTGAAGCTTTCTTT.

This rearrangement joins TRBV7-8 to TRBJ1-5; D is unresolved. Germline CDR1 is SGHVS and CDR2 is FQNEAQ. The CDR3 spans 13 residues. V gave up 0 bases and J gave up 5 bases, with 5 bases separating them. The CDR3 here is CASSLAEDQPQHF. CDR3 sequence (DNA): TGTGCCAGCAGCTTAGCGGAGGATCAGCCCCAGCATTTT.

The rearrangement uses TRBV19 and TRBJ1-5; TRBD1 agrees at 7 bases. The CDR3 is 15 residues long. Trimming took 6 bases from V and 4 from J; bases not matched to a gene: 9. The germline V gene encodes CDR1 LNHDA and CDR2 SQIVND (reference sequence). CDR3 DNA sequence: TGTGCCAGTAGGTATTGGGGGACAGAAAATCAGCCCCAGCATTTT. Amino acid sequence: CASRYWGTENQPQHF.

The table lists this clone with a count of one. The CDR3 sequence: CASGSFRGSTDTQYF. The CDR3 nucleotides read TGTGCCAGCGGTTCCTTTAGGGGCAGCACAGATACGCAGTATTTT. The chain links TRBV2 to TRBJ2-3; D possibly corresponds to TRBD1 (5 bases). The germline V gene encodes CDR1 SNHLY and CDR2 FYNNEI. This CDR3 comprises 15 residues. Trimming left V 8 bases short and J 0 bases short, with 15 bases between.

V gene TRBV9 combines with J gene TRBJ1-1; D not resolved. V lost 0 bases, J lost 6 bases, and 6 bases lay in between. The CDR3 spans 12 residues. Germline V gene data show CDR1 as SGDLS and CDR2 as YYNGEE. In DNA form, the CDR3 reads TGTGCCAGCAGCGTAGCCGACTCTGAAGCTTTCTTT. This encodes CASSVADSEAFF.

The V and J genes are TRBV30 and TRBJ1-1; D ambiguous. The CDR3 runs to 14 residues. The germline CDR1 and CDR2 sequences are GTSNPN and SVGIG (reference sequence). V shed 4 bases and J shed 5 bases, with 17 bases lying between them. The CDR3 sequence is CAWTRAVHGTEAFF. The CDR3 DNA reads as TGTGCCTGGACCCGAGCGGTGCACGGGACTGAAGCTTTCTTT.

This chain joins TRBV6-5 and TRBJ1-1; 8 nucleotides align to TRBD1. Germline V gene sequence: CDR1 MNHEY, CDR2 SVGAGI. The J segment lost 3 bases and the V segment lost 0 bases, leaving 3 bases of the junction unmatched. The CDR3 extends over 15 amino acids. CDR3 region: CASSYSTGAYTEAFF. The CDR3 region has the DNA TGTGCCAGCAGTTACTCGACAGGGGCCTACACTGAAGCTTTCTTT.

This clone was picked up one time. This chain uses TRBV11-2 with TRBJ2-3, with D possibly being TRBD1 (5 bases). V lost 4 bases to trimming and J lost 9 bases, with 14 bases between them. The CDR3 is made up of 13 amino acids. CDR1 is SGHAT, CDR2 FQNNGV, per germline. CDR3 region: CASSSARSGTQYF. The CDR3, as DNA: TGTGCCAGCAGCTCCGCCCGGTCAGGGACGCAGTATTTT.

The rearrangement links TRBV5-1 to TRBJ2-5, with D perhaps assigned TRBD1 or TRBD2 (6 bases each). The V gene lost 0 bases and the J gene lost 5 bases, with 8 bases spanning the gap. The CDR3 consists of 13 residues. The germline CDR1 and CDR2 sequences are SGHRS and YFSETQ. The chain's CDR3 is CASSLEGGETQYF. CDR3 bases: TGCGCCAGCAGCTTGGAAGGGGGGGAGACCCAGTACTTC.

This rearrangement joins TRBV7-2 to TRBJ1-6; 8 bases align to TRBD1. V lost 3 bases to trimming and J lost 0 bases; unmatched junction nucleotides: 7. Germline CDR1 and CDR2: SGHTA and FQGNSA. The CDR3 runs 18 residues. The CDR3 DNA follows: TGTGCCAGCAGCTTGTACGGACAGGGTCCCTCCTATAATTCACCCCTCCACTTT. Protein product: CASSLYGQGPSYNSPLHF.

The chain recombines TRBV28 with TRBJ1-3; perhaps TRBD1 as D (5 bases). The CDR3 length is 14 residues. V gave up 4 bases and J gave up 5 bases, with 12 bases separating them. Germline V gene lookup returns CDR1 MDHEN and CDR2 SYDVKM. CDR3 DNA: TGTGCCAGCAGTTACCGGGACCGAAGAAACACCATATATTTT. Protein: CASSYRDRRNTIYF.

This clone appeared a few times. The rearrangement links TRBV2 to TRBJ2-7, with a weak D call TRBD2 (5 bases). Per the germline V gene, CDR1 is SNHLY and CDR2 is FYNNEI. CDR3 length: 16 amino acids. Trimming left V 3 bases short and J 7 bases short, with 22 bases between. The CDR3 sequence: CASSESGIISPTEQYF. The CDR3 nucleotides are TGTGCCAGCAGTGAGTCCGGGATCATCTCTCCGACGGAGCAGTACTTC.

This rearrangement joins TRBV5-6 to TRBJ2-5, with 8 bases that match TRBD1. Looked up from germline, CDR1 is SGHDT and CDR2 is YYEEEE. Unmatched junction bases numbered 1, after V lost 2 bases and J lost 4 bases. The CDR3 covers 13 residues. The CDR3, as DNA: TGTGCCAGCAGCTTAGACAGGGGAGAGACCCAGTACTTC. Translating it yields CASSLDRGETQYF.

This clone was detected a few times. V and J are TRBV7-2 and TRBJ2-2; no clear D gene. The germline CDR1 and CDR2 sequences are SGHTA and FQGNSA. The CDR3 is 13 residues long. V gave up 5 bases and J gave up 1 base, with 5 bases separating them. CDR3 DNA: TGTGCCAGCAGCAGCTTGAACACCGGGGAGCTGTTTTTT. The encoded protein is CASSSLNTGELFF.

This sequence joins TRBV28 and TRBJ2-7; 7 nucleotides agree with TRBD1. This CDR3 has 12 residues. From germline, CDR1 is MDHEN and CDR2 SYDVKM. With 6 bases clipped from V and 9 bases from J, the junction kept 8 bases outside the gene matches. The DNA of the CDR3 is TGTGCCAGCAGCTCAGACAGGGTTGTGCAGTACTTC. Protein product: CASSSDRVVQYF.

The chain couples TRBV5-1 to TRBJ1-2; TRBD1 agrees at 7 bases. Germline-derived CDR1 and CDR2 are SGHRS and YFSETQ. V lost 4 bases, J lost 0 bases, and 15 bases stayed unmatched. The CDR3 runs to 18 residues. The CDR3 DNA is TGCGCCAGCAGCGTAGGGGACAGCGAGTACGGTACTAACTATGGCTACACCTTC. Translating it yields CASSVGDSEYGTNYGYTF.

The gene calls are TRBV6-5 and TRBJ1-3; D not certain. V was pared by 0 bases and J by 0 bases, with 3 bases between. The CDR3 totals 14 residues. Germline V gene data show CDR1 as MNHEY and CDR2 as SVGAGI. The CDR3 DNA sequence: TGTGCCAGCAGTTACTCTCTCTCTGGAAACACCATATATTTT. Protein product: CASSYSLSGNTIYF.

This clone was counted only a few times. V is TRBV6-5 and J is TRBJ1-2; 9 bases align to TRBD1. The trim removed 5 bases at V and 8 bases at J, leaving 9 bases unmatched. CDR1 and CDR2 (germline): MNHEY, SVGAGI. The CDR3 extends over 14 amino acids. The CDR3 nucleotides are TGTGCCAGCAGTGACCAACAGGGGGCTGGCGGCTACACCTTC. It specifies CASSDQQGAGGYTF.

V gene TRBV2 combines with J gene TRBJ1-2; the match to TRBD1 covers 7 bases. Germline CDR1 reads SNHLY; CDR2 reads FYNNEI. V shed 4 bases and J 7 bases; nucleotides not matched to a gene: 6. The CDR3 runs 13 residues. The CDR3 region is CASSGGGTRGYTF. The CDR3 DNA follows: TGTGCCAGCAGTGGAGGGGGCACTCGTGGCTACACCTTC.

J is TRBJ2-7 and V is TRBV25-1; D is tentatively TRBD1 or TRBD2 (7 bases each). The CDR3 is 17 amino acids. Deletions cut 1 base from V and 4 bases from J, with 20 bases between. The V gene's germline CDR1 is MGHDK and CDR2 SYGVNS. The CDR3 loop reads CASSEFPWEGACYEQYF. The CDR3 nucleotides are TGTGCCAGCAGTGAATTCCCCTGGGAGGGGGCTTGTTACGAGCAGTACTTC.